Each of the 23 T cell receptor beta chains below was sequenced from the same sample in a study of OX40 agonist ivuxolimab in advanced cancers. Libraries were constructed by the immunoSEQ multiplex PCR assay. Not all clones reach the TCRdb copy of this immuneACCESS table, which keeps in-frame sequences only. Checked studies attribute under half of the gap to unresolved V genes and leave the rest unexplained. The sample table shows 60,000 or so clones, and around 84% are seen once. 0.85% to 1% of the sample is held by the ten biggest clonotypes. The sequencing used CD4+ or CD8+ T cells sorted from blood, collected in a trial of the OX40 agonist ivuxolimab. These receptors originate from an adult with an advanced solid tumor such as melanoma, head and neck, liver or kidney cancer.

This clone has only one observation. The junction does not match germline at one end; this may be a read error. The chain joins TRBV25-1 to TRBJ2-1; the D gene could be TRBD1 or TRBD2 (6 bases each). Germline V CDR1 and CDR2: MGHDK, SYGVNS. The CDR3 covers 14 residues. The CDR3, as DNA: TGTGCCAGTACCTGGGGGGCGTCGGATAATGGGCAGTTCTTC. This sequence encodes CASTWGASDNGQFF.

This clone was recorded a few times. The chain couples TRBV10-3 to TRBJ2-7; TRBD1 agrees at 8 bases. Losses at the gene ends were 10 bases for V and 4 bases for J; bases not matched to a gene: 3. The CDR3 consists of 11 residues. Germline CDR1 reads ENHRY; CDR2 reads SYGVKD. The DNA for the CDR3 is TGTGCCACCAGGACAGGGTACGAGCAGTACTTC. Protein: CATRTGYEQYF.

The chain carries TRBV30 and TRBJ2-3; D uncertain. V shed 4 bases and J shed 2 bases, with 16 bases lying between them. CDR3 size: 15 residues. CDR1 and CDR2 from the germline V gene are GTSNPN and SVGIG (reference sequence). CDR3: CAWTRLNVPTDTQYF. CDR3 nucleotides: TGTGCCTGGACGCGGCTCAATGTTCCCACAGATACGCAGTATTTT.

V is TRBV12-5 and J is TRBJ2-2; perhaps D is TRBD1 or TRBD2 (5 bases each). The V and J ends lost 3 bases and 5 bases respectively, with 16 bases between them. The germline gives CDR1 LGHNT, CDR2 FRNRAP. The CDR3 covers 16 residues. CDR3 region: CASGFPTGTRTGELFF. CDR3 coding DNA: TGTGCTAGTGGTTTCCCCACCGGGACCAGGACCGGGGAGCTGTTTTTT.

CDR3 amino acids: CASSNPGQGFYEQYF. CDR3 in DNA: TGTGCCAGCAGCAACCCGGGACAGGGTTTCTACGAGCAGTACTTC. The V and J genes are TRBV11-2 and TRBJ2-5; 9 nucleotides match TRBD1. The J call is doubtful: the DNA matches TRBJ2-7 better. CDR1 and CDR2 (germline): SGHAT, FQNNGV. The CDR3 length is 15 residues.

This clone has just one count. The chain combines TRBV6-6 with TRBJ2-1; no reliable D call. V lost 0 bases to trimming and J lost 3 bases, with 6 bases between them. Looked up from germline, CDR1 is MNHNY and CDR2 is SVGAGI (reference sequence). The CDR3 spans 14 residues. The CDR3 region has the DNA TGTGCCAGCAGTTACTCGACTCGCTACAATGAGCAGTTCTTC. Amino acids: CASSYSTRYNEQFF.

The V and J genes are TRBV7-8 and TRBJ1-1; D is unclear. The CDR3 length is 14 residues. The V and J ends lost 3 bases and 5 bases respectively, with 13 bases between them. Germline CDR1 is SGHVS and CDR2 is FQNEAQ. The CDR3 reads CASSFPPVGTEAFF. CDR3 nucleotide sequence: TGTGCCAGCAGCTTTCCCCCGGTGGGGACTGAAGCTTTCTTT.

This chain uses TRBV7-9 with TRBJ1-1; no definite D call. V dropped 0 bases and J dropped 5 bases, with 4 bases sitting between them. The CDR3 spans 12 residues. Germline CDR1 is SEHNR and CDR2 is FQNEAQ (reference sequence). The CDR3 DNA reads as TGTGCCAGCAGCTTAGCAGGAACTGAAGCTTTCTTT. The encoded protein is CASSLAGTEAFF. Drawing the rest from reference TRBV7-9 and TRBJ1-1, the complete variable domain is DTGVSQNPRHKITKRGQNVTFRCDPISEHNRLYWYRQTLGQGPEFLTYFQNEAQLEKSRLLSDRFSAERPKGSFSTLEIQRTEQGDSAMYLCASSLAGTEAFFGQGTRLTVV.

This chain links TRBV19 with TRBJ2-7; maybe TRBD1 (6 bases). CDR1 is LNHDA, CDR2 SQIVND, per germline (reference sequence). This CDR3 contains 16 residues. The V end was cut by 1 base, the J end by 5 bases, with 18 bases between. This CDR3 is CASSIGAGQGKNEQYF. CDR3 bases: TGTGCCAGTAGTATAGGTGCCGGCCAGGGGAAAAACGAGCAGTACTTC.

The chain is built from TRBV2 and TRBJ1-2; 7 bases map to TRBD1. Germline trimming cut 1 base from V and 6 bases from J; bases unmatched to any gene: 5. CDR1 SNHLY and CDR2 FYNNEI come from the germline V gene. The CDR3 consists of 14 residues. This CDR3 is CASSEGRGRDGYTF. For the CDR3, the DNA is TGTGCCAGCAGTGAAGGGAGGGGGCGCGATGGCTACACCTTC.

The V and J genes are TRBV14 and TRBJ1-2, with no clear D. The germline V and J ends were trimmed by 4 bases and 5 bases, with 14 bases remaining between them. The CDR3 contains 14 residues. Per the germline V gene, CDR1 is SGHDN and CDR2 is FVKESK. CDR3 sequence (DNA): TGTGCCAGCAGCCCCCAACTCGGGAGTTATGGCTACACCTTC. This translates into CASSPQLGSYGYTF. Full variable domain (rest looked up from reference TRBV14 and TRBJ1-2): EAGVTQFPSHSVIEKGQTVTLRCDPISGHDNLYWYRRVMGKEIKFLLHFVKESKQDESGMPNNRFLAERTGGTYSTLKVQPAELEDSGVYFCASSPQLGSYGYTFGSGTRLTVV.

The rearrangement uses TRBV19 and TRBJ2-3; 11 nucleotides align to TRBD2. This CDR3 has 16 amino acids. The germline V gene has CDR1 LNHDA and CDR2 SQIVND (reference sequence). With 5 bases clipped from V and 9 bases from J, the junction kept 13 bases outside the gene matches. The CDR3 DNA follows: TGTGCCAGTAGTCCCACTAGCGGGGGCTCTAAACGGACGCAGTATTTT. Amino acid sequence: CASSPTSGGSKRTQYF.

The genes are TRBV18 and TRBJ1-4, with D perhaps TRBD1 (6 bases). Trimming took off 3 bases at V and 7 bases at J, with 15 bases between the two ends. The germline gives CDR1 KGHSH, CDR2 LQKENI. The CDR3 spans 15 residues. The CDR3 region is CASSPLGGWIEKLFF. CDR3 sequence (DNA): TGTGCCAGCTCACCTTTGGGGGGCTGGATTGAAAAACTGTTTTTT.

V is TRBV4-1 and J is TRBJ1-2, with 8 bases fitting TRBD1. Germline-derived CDR1 and CDR2 are MGHRA and YSYEKL. The V gene end was trimmed by 0 bases and the J gene end by 8 bases; junction bases not matched to a gene: 11. This CDR3 is 16 amino acids long. This CDR3 is CASSQDGSQGAWGYTF. For the CDR3, the DNA is TGCGCCAGCAGCCAAGATGGCTCCCAGGGGGCGTGGGGCTACACCTTC.

V and J are TRBV2 and TRBJ2-3; TRBD1 is a possible D gene (5 bases). There are 15 residues in the CDR3. V was pared by 4 bases and J by 1 base, with 12 bases between. Germline CDR1 SNHLY, CDR2 FYNNEI. Here the CDR3 reads CASSAGLVGTDTQYF. DNA of the CDR3: TGTGCCAGCAGTGCAGGGTTGGTGGGCACAGATACGCAGTATTTT.

This sequence joins TRBV7-9 and TRBJ2-6; 8 bases are a match to TRBD1. There are 14 residues in the CDR3. Germline CDR1 is SEHNR and CDR2 is FQNEAQ (reference sequence). V lost 11 bases, J lost 0 bases, and 3 bases stayed unmatched. This chain's CDR3 is CALDRVSGANVLTF. The DNA for the CDR3 is TGTGCCCTGGACAGGGTCTCTGGGGCCAACGTCCTGACTTTC. The full variable domain, its missing parts supplied by reference TRBV7-9 and TRBJ2-6, is DTGVSQNPRHKITKRGQNVTFRCDPISEHNRLYWYRQTLGQGPEFLTYFQNEAQLEKSRLLSDRFSAERPKGSFSTLEIQRTEQGDSAMYLCALDRVSGANVLTFGAGSRLTVL.

This clone was observed a few times. The chain uses TRBV7-8 and TRBJ1-5, with D possibly being TRBD1 (6 bases). The CDR3 totals 15 residues. V was shortened by 4 bases and J by 6 bases, with 16 bases between the two germline ends. The germline V gene encodes CDR1 SGHVS and CDR2 FQNEAQ. The CDR3 DNA reads as TGTGCCAGCAGCTCCTCGCGCAGGGGAGGTCAGCCCCAGCATTTT. Its protein is CASSSSRRGGQPQHF.

The V and J genes are TRBV7-9 and TRBJ1-6; TRBD1 is a possible D gene (5 bases). The CDR3 length is 15 residues. The germline CDR1 and CDR2 sequences are SEHNR and FQNEAQ (reference sequence). V was pared by 5 bases and J by 7 bases, with 15 bases between. The CDR3, as DNA: TGTGCCAGCAGCCTCTCCGGGACGAGGAATTCACCCCTCCACTTT. The encoded protein is CASSLSGTRNSPLHF.

The rearrangement links TRBV7-2 to TRBJ2-5; tentatively, D is TRBD2 (5 bases). Trimming removed 4 bases at V and 3 bases at J, with 12 bases between. Germline assignment: CDR1 SGHTA and CDR2 FQGNSA. The length of the CDR3 is 14 residues. This CDR3 reads CASSSFGIKETQYF. The CDR3 region has the DNA TGTGCCAGCAGCTCGTTCGGGATAAAAGAGACCCAGTACTTC.

The gene calls are TRBV29-1 and TRBJ1-2; the D gene is possibly TRBD1 (6 bases). The germline V and J ends were trimmed by 6 bases and 7 bases, with 24 bases remaining between them. The V gene's germline CDR1 is SQVTM and CDR2 ANQGSEA. The CDR3 sequence is 15 residues long. In nucleotides, the CDR3 is TGCAGCGTGTGGGGCAGGATGGCAGGGGCGAGTGGCTACACCTTC. Translation gives CSVWGRMAGASGYTF.

This chain connects TRBV4-1 to TRBJ1-1; 9 nucleotides line up with TRBD1. This CDR3 spans 17 amino acids. V was clipped by 5 bases and J by 1 base; unmatched bases: 11. Germline CDR1 is MGHRA and CDR2 is YSYEKL. Here the CDR3 DNA reads TGCGCCAGCAGCACCCGCCCGGGACAGGGTTGGAACACTGAAGCTTTCTTT. Translation gives CASSTRPGQGWNTEAFF.

V usage is TRBV4-1 and J usage is TRBJ2-2; no clear D gene. This CDR3 is 17 amino acids long. Germline V gene data show CDR1 as MGHRA and CDR2 as YSYEKL. V lost 0 bases and J 1 base, leaving 12 bases between the germline ends. CDR3 bases: TGCGCCAGCAGCCAAGATTACATTGGTGGGAACACCGGGGAGCTGTTTTTT. Translating it yields CASSQDYIGGNTGELFF.

This chain's CDR3 is CASSPVWGNTEAFF. For the CDR3, the DNA is TGTGCCAGCAGCCCCGTCTGGGGGAACACTGAAGCTTTCTTT. This chain joins TRBV6-1 and TRBJ1-1; D ambiguous. The CDR3 spans 14 residues. Germline V gives CDR1 MNHNS, CDR2 SASEGT. Trimming cost V 6 bases and J 1 base, with 12 bases left between them.